This TCR beta chain emerged from a study of PD-L1 blockade in urothelial cancer. This CDR3 has 16 residues. The germline V and J ends were trimmed by 5 bases and 4 bases, with 20 bases remaining between them. CDR1 is SGHTA and CDR2 is FQGNSA in the germline V gene. Profiling relied on immunoSEQ multiplex PCR, and the TCRdb table lists in-frame clones only, not all of them. The sample shows approximately 34,000 clones, roughly 82% of them seen only once. This clone was observed once. The source is a man aged 55 to 70 with urothelial cancer. V usage is TRBV7-2 and J usage is TRBJ1-2; unclear D gene. The source was PBMCs, collected around atezolizumab (anti-PD-L1) treatment. Here the CDR3 reads CASSPGAVPSGYGYTF. The CDR3 DNA is TGTGCCAGCAGCCCCGGAGCAGTACCCTCGGGCTATGGCTACACCTTC.